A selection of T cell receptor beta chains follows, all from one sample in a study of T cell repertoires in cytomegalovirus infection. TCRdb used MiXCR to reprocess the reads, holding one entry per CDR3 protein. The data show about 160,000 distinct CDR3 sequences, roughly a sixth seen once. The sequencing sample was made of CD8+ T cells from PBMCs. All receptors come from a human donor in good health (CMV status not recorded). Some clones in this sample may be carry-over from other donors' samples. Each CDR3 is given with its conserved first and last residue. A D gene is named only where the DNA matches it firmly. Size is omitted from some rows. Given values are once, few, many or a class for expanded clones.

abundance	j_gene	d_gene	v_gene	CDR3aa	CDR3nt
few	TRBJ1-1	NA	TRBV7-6	CASSPTPFENTEAFF	TGTGCCAGCAGCCCTACGCCATTCGAGAACACTGAAGCTTTCTTT
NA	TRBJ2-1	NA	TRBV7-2	CASSLTGPPLNEQFF	TGTGCCAGCAGCTTAACAGGCCCCCCCCTCAATGAGCAGTTCTTC
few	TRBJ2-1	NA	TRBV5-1	CASSLADEQFF	TGCGCCAGCAGCTTGGCCGATGAGCAGTTCTTC
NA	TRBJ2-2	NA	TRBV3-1	CASSRQTDVRRGTGELFF	TGTGCCAGCAGCCGTCAGACAGACGTGCGTCGGGGCACCGGGGAGCTGTTTTTT
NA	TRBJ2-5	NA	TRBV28	CASTLSVVKSHSQETQYF	TGTGCCAGCACCCTCTCGGTGGTAAAGTCCCACTCCCAAGAGACCCAGTACTTC
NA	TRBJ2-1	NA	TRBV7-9	CASSLVSAGPYNEQFF	TGTGCCAGCAGCTTAGTCTCGGCGGGACCTTACAATGAGCAGTTCTTC
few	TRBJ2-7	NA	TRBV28	CASSGWGATYEQYF	TGTGCCAGCAGTGGGTGGGGGGCAACCTACGAGCAGTACTTC
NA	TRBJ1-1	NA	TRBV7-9	CASRPPDGGNTEAFF	TGTGCCAGCAGACCCCCGGACGGGGGAAACACTGAAGCTTTCTTT
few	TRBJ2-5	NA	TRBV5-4	CASSLGRSQETQYF	TGTGCCAGCAGCTTGGGCAGATCCCAAGAGACCCAGTACTTC
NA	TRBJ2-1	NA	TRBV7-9	CASSLTGQNNEQFF	TGTGCCAGCAGCTTAACGGGACAAAACAATGAGCAGTTCTTC
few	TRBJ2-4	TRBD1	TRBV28	CASSRLDRGKAKNIQYF	TGTGCCAGCAGCCGACTGGACAGGGGAAAAGCCAAAAACATTCAGTACTTC
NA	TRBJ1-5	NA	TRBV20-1	CSAKGDLDNQPQHF	TGCAGTGCTAAGGGGGATCTTGATAATCAGCCCCAGCATTTT
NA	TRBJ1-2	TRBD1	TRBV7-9	CASTGTGDNPNYGYTF	TGTGCCAGCACCGGGACAGGGGATAATCCTAACTATGGCTACACCTTC
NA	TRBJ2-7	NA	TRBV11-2	CASSPDRTYEQYF	TGTGCCAGCAGCCCGGACAGAACCTACGAGCAGTACTTC
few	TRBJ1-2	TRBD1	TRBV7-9	CASSSTGTGFYYGYTF	TGTGCCAGCAGCTCCACCGGGACAGGGTTTTACTATGGCTACACCTTC
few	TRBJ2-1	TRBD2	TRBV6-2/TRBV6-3	CATRLGTSGHNEQFF	TGTGCCACGAGGTTAGGAACTAGCGGGCACAATGAGCAGTTCTTC
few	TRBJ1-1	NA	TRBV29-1	CSVEGRSTEAFF	TGCAGCGTTGAAGGTAGGAGTACTGAAGCTTTCTTT
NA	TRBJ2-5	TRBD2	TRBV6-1	CASSRLAVQETQYF	TGTGCCAGCAGCCGACTAGCGGTCCAAGAGACCCAGTACTTC
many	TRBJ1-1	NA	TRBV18	CASSPIGSRHTEAFF	TGTGCCAGCTCACCAATCGGCAGTCGGCACACTGAAGCTTTCTTT
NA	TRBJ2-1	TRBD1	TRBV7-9	CASSFRQGASYNEQFF	TGTGCCAGCAGCTTCAGACAGGGGGCTTCCTACAATGAGCAGTTCTTC
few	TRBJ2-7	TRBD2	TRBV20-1	CSASTSDTYEQYF	TGCAGTGCTAGTACTAGCGATACCTACGAGCAGTACTTC
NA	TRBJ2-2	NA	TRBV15	CATTIDLRNTGELFF	TGTGCCACCACCATAGACTTGAGGAACACCGGGGAGCTGTTTTTT
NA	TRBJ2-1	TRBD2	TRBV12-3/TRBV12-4	CATGTSGYNEQFF	TGTGCCACCGGGACTAGCGGATACAATGAGCAGTTCTTC
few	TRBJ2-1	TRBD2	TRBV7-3	CASSVSGTSYNEQFF	TGTGCCAGCAGCGTTAGCGGGACCTCCTACAATGAGCAGTTCTTC
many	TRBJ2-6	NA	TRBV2	CANRGRSGANVLTF	TGTGCCAACCGGGGCCGCTCTGGGGCCAACGTCCTGACTTTC
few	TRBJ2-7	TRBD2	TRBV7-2	CASSLWTSGSKNEQYF	TGTGCCAGCAGCTTATGGACTAGCGGGAGTAAAAACGAGCAGTACTTC
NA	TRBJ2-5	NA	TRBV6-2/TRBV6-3	CASSLPIKETQYF	TGTGCCAGCAGTTTACCAATCAAAGAGACCCAGTACTTC
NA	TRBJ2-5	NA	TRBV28	CASNPPDHQETQYF	TGTGCCAGCAATCCTCCGGACCACCAAGAGACCCAGTACTTC
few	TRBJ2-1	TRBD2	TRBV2	CASSEASGRRSEQFF	TGTGCCAGCAGTGAGGCTAGCGGGAGGCGGTCTGAGCAGTTCTTC
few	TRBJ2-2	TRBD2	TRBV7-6	CASSSRGGTGELFF	TGTGCCAGCAGTAGCCGCGGGGGGACAGGGGAGCTGTTTTTT
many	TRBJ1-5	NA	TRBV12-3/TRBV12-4	CASSLTPSVQPQHF	TGTGCCAGCAGTTTAACCCCTTCGGTCCAGCCCCAGCATTTT
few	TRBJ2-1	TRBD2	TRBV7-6	CASSLEGRGGEQFF	TGTGCCAGCAGCTTAGAAGGACGGGGGGGTGAGCAGTTCTTC
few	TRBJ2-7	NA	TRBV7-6	CASSLGALGDYEQYF	TGTGCCAGCAGCTTAGGAGCCCTGGGTGACTACGAGCAGTACTTC
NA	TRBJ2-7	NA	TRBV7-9	CASSSGRRDEQYF	TGTGCCAGCAGCTCGGGGCGACGGGACGAGCAGTACTTC
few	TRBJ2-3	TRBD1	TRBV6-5	CASSSGTGPADTQYF	TGTGCCAGCAGTTCCGGGACAGGGCCCGCAGATACGCAGTATTTT
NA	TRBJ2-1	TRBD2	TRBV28	CASSHGLAVYNEQFF	TGTGCCAGCAGTCACGGACTAGCGGTATACAATGAGCAGTTCTTC
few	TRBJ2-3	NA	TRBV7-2	CASSRTPGVDTQYF	TGTGCCAGCAGTCGGACGCCGGGGGTAGATACGCAGTATTTT
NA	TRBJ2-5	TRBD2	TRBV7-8	CASSLGTSGIGETQYF	TGTGCCAGCAGCCTTGGGACTAGCGGGATCGGAGAGACCCAGTACTTC
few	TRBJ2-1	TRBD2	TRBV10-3	CAIRQWIAGGPMSSYNEQFF	TGTGCCATCAGACAATGGATAGCGGGGGGGCCCATGAGCTCCTACAATGAGCAGTTCTTC
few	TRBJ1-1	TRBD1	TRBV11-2	CASSKTGAKGTEAFF	TGTGCCAGCAGCAAGACAGGGGCCAAGGGCACTGAAGCTTTCTTT
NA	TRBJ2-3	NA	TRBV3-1	CASSQEVSLTHPSTDTQYF	TGTGCCAGCAGCCAAGAGGTTTCACTTACTCATCCTAGCACAGATACGCAGTATTTT
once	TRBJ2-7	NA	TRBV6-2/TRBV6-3	CARTSARGPNYEQYF	TGTGCCCGCACCTCCGCGAGGGGACCCAACTACGAGCAGTACTTC
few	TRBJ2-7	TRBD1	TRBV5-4	CASSPGAGGAYLSEQYF	TGTGCCAGCAGCCCGGGGGCAGGGGGCGCTTACTTAAGCGAGCAGTACTTC
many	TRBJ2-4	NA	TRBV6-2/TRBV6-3	CASSYKLAKNIQYF	TGTGCCAGCAGTTATAAACTAGCCAAAAACATTCAGTACTTC
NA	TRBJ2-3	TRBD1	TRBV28	CASRPGTGTTDTQYF	TGTGCCAGCAGACCCGGGACAGGAACCACAGATACGCAGTATTTT
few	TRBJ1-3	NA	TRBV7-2	CASSLGGPGNTIYF	TGTGCCAGCAGCTTAGGGGGGCCTGGAAACACCATATATTTT
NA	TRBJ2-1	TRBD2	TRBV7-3	CASSLTASGGFSSYNEQFF	TGTGCCAGCAGCTTAACGGCTAGCGGGGGATTTAGCTCCTACAATGAGCAGTTCTTC
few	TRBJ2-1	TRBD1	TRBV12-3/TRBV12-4	CASSSRDRRNNEQFF	TGTGCCAGCAGCTCTAGGGACAGGAGGAACAATGAGCAGTTCTTC
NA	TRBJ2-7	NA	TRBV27	CASSLAGPLYEQYF	TGTGCCAGCAGTTTGGCGGGACCGCTCTACGAGCAGTACTTC
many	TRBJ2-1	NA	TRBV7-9	CASSRGGTDEQFF	TGTGCCAGCAGCCGAGGCGGGACTGATGAGCAGTTCTTC
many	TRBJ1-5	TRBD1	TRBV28	CASSLDRESQPQHF	TGTGCCAGCAGTTTGGACAGGGAAAGCCAGCCCCAGCATTTT
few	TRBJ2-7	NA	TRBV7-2	CASSLNRHEQYF	TGTGCCAGCAGCTTGAACAGACACGAGCAGTACTTC
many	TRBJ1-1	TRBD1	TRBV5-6	CASSIQGLTEAFF	TGTGCCAGCAGCATACAGGGGCTCACTGAAGCTTTCTTT
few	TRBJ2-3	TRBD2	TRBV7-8	CASSLAGGTTDTQYF	TGTGCCAGCAGCTTAGCGGGGGGGACCACAGATACGCAGTATTTT